The 30 T cell receptor beta chains below all came from one sample that was sequenced in a study of CD8+CD57+ T cells in acquired aplastic anemia. Investigators profiled TCR beta VDJ and CDR3 from genomic DNA template. TCRdb reprocessed the reads via MiXCR and lists one record per CDR3 protein. The table lists roughly 180,000 distinct CDR3 sequences, around 45% of them singletons, with 2.9% in the top ten. Specimen: sorted CD4+, CD8+, or CD8+CD57+ T cells (not recorded which) from PBMCs. These receptors were taken from a human donor in good health.

This chain joins TRBV15 and TRBJ2-2, with D unresolved. Germline-derived CDR1 and CDR2 are LNHNV and YYDKDF (reference sequence). CDR3 length: 14 residues. Trimming left V 0 bases short and J 11 bases short, with 13 bases between. DNA for the CDR3: TGTGCCACCAGCAGAGATTGGTCCCTGAATGAGCTGTTTTTT. This sequence encodes CATSRDWSLNELFF.

This clonotype was observed a few times. V usage is TRBV20-1 and J usage is TRBJ2-7; D could derive from TRBD1 or TRBD2 (5 bases each). The length of the CDR3 is 15 residues. V lost 3 bases to trimming and J lost 6 bases, with 21 bases between them. The germline V gene has CDR1 DFQATT and CDR2 SNEGSKA (reference sequence). As DNA, the CDR3 is TGCAGTGCTAGCGGGGACGGGAAAAGGTCTGGCGAGCAGTACTTC. Translation: CSASGDGKRSGEQYF.

This clonotype was counted ten times or more. The rearrangement joins TRBV30 to TRBJ2-3; 7 positions match TRBD2. This CDR3 spans 14 amino acids. V shed 2 bases and J 7 bases; nucleotides not matched to a gene: 9. Germline-derived CDR1 and CDR2 are GTSNPN and SVGIG (reference sequence). In nucleotides, the CDR3 is TGTGCCTGGAGTAAGACTAGCATTTCACATACGCAGTATTTT. Residues: CAWSKTSISHTQYF.

The CDR3, as DNA: TGTGCCAGCAGCCTAGGTAATTCACCCCTCCACTTT. It codes for CASSLGNSPLHF. This chain connects TRBV7-9 to TRBJ1-6; D remains ambiguous. Trimming took off 5 bases at V and 6 bases at J, with 5 bases between the two ends. The CDR3 is 12 residues long. The V gene's germline CDR1 is SEHNR and CDR2 FQNEAQ (reference sequence).

The chain uses TRBV20-1 and TRBJ2-3, with D hard to call. Looked up from germline, CDR1 is DFQATT and CDR2 is SNEGSKA (reference sequence). Trimming left V 6 bases short and J 4 bases short, with 17 bases between. The CDR3 extends over 14 amino acids. CDR3 sequence: CSAALGRPADTQYF. The CDR3 DNA is TGCAGTGCCGCCCTTGGCAGGCCCGCAGATACGCAGTATTTT.

To note about this clonotype: A read error is possible here, since a much larger clone lies one base away. J is TRBJ1-1 and V is TRBV12-3 or TRBV12-4; D is undetermined. The CDR3 has 12 amino acids. The CDR3 coding sequence is TGTGCCGGCAGTTTTCCCGGGACTGAAGCTTTCTTT. Protein: CAGSFPGTEAFF.

This sequence joins TRBV19 and TRBJ2-3; D is uncertain. The V end was cut by 5 bases, the J end by 0 bases, with 9 bases between. CDR3 length equals 14 residues. Germline V lookup: CDR1 LNHDA, CDR2 SQIVND (reference sequence). The CDR3: CASSPRPSTDTQYF. The CDR3 DNA sequence: TGTGCCAGTAGTCCAAGGCCTAGCACAGATACGCAGTATTTT.

The J gene is TRBJ2-2, the V gene TRBV5-6, with 15 bases identical to TRBD2. CDR1 is SGHDT and CDR2 is YYEEEE in the germline V gene. The CDR3 totals 18 residues. V shed 6 bases and J 2 bases; nucleotides not matched to a gene: 8. The CDR3 DNA reads TGTGCCAGCATCCGGGGGGGACTAGCGGGAGGTAACACCGGGGAGCTGTTTTTT. Translating gives CASIRGGLAGGNTGELFF.

CDR3 in DNA: TGCAGTGCTCGGGGGACTAGCGGGAGTAGCAATGAGCAGTTCTTC. Translating it yields CSARGTSGSSNEQFF. The chain combines TRBV20-1 with TRBJ2-1, with TRBD2 matching over 14 bases. The length of the CDR3 is 15 residues. J gave up 6 bases and V 5 bases, and 6 bases lay outside the gene matches. The germline V gene has CDR1 DFQATT and CDR2 SNEGSKA (reference sequence).

Here the CDR3 DNA reads TGCAGTGCTAGAGACAGAGTAGGAAATGAAAAACTGTTTTTT. Translated, it gives CSARDRVGNEKLFF. The V and J genes are TRBV20-1 and TRBJ1-4; D remains ambiguous. CDR3 length equals 14 residues. V was pared by 0 bases and J by 5 bases, with 10 bases between. CDR1 and CDR2 (germline): DFQATT, SNEGSKA (reference sequence).

Turning to this clonotype: The junction shows a germline mismatch at one end, possibly a read error. V usage is TRBV2 and J usage is TRBJ1-6, with TRBD1 as a possible D gene (5 bases). This CDR3 region has 12 residues. Germline V gene sequence: CDR1 SNHLY, CDR2 FYNNEI. The CDR3: CVGGEGRSPLHF. The CDR3, as DNA: TGCGTTGGTGGAGAGGGACGTTCACCCCTCCACTTT.

This clonotype was found a few times. V usage is TRBV15 and J usage is TRBJ1-2; 11 bases are a match to TRBD1. This CDR3 has 17 residues. CDR1 LNHNV and CDR2 YYDKDF come from the germline V gene (reference sequence). With V trimmed by 5 bases and J by 4 bases, 12 bases remained unmatched. The CDR3 sequence: CATSSGTGGVSGYGYTF. For the CDR3, the DNA is TGTGCCACCAGCTCCGGGACAGGGGGAGTGTCGGGCTATGGCTACACCTTC.

This clonotype has ten or more counts. This sequence joins TRBV6-1 and TRBJ2-1; D remains unclear. The CDR3 has 16 amino acids. Between the trimmed V and J ends, which lost 4 bases and 0 bases, there was a span of 13 bases. CDR1 and CDR2 from the germline V gene are MNHNS and SASEGT. The chain's CDR3 is CASSASVRSSYNEQFF. The CDR3 nucleotides are TGTGCCAGCAGTGCAAGCGTCCGTAGCTCCTACAATGAGCAGTTCTTC.

This clonotype was seen ten or more times. V is TRBV11-2 and J is TRBJ2-1; the D gene is possibly TRBD1 (6 bases). Germline CDR1 is SGHAT and CDR2 is FQNNGV. With 5 bases removed from V and 5 bases from J, the gap between germline ends came to 13 bases. The CDR3 has 14 residues. The CDR3 sequence: CASSPWTVNNEQFF. The CDR3, as DNA: TGTGCCAGCAGCCCTTGGACAGTTAACAATGAGCAGTTCTTC. The complete variable domain, with remaining parts taken from reference TRBV11-2 and TRBJ2-1, reads EAGVAQSPRYKIIEKRQSVAFWCNPISGHATLYWYQQILGQGPKLLIQFQNNGVVDDSQLPKDRFSAERLKGVDSTLKIQPAKLEDSAVYLCASSPWTVNNEQFFGPGTRLTVL.

As for this clonotype: A much larger clone is a single base away; this may be a read error. The genes are TRBV11-1 and TRBJ2-1; 7 bases line up with TRBD1. The CDR3 totals 17 residues. Germline CDR1 reads SGHAT; CDR2 reads FQDESV (reference sequence). CDR3 sequence reads: CASRHIRQGSSYNEQSF. CDR3 in DNA: TGTGCCAGCAGACATATTAGACAGGGAAGCTCCTACAATGAGCAGTCCTTC.

This clonotype showed up many times. V gene TRBV5-1 combines with J gene TRBJ2-7; D gene unclear. CDR3 length: 16 residues. The V gene lost 4 bases and the J gene lost 4 bases, with 21 bases spanning the gap. Per germline, CDR1 SGHRS and CDR2 YFSETQ. The CDR3 sequence: CASSVGPDYGVYEQYF. The CDR3 DNA reads as TGCGCCAGCAGCGTCGGGCCCGATTATGGGGTATACGAGCAGTACTTC.

The table lists this clonotype with many counts. J is TRBJ2-2 and V is TRBV20-1; no clear D gene. This CDR3 spans 15 amino acids. From germline, CDR1 is DFQATT and CDR2 SNEGSKA (reference sequence). With 0 bases removed from V and 0 bases from J, the gap between germline ends came to 8 bases. CDR3 nucleotide sequence: TGCAGTGCTAGAGACCGGACCACGAACACCGGGGAGCTGTTTTTT. Translating gives CSARDRTTNTGELFF.

This clonotype was seen at least ten times. J is TRBJ2-1 and V is TRBV15, with TRBD1 matching over 7 bases. CDR3 length equals 15 residues. The germline V gene encodes CDR1 LNHNV and CDR2 YYDKDF (reference sequence). V dropped 5 bases and J dropped 0; count of bases not matched to a gene: 4. The CDR3 spells CATSEDRSSYNEQFF. The DNA of the CDR3 is TGTGCCACCAGCGAGGACAGGAGCTCCTACAATGAGCAGTTCTTC.

V gene TRBV7-9 combines with J gene TRBJ1-3; D gene ambiguous. This CDR3 region has 13 residues. The germline V and J ends were trimmed by 3 bases and 4 bases, with 7 bases remaining between them. CDR1 is SEHNR and CDR2 is FQNEAQ in the germline V gene (reference sequence). CDR3 sequence: CASSLGQGNTIYF. CDR3 DNA: TGTGCCAGCAGCTTGGGTCAGGGAAACACCATATATTTT. Full variable domain (outside the CDR3, taken from reference TRBV7-9 and TRBJ1-3): DTGVSQNPRHKITKRGQNVTFRCDPISEHNRLYWYRQTLGQGPEFLTYFQNEAQLEKSRLLSDRFSAERPKGSFSTLEIQRTEQGDSAMYLCASSLGQGNTIYFGEGSWLTVV.

The table lists this clonotype with a few counts. This chain connects TRBV2 to TRBJ2-7; D is unclear. This CDR3 spans 12 amino acids. CDR1 and CDR2 (germline): SNHLY, FYNNEI. Trimming cost V 7 bases and J 2 bases, with 9 bases left between them. Here the CDR3 reads CASTQDAYEQYF. Here the CDR3 DNA reads TGTGCCAGCACGCAGGATGCCTACGAGCAGTACTTC.

The chain joins TRBV2 to TRBJ2-7; D gene uncertain. Between the trimmed V and J ends, which lost 5 bases and 2 bases, there was a span of 13 bases. The CDR3 has 14 residues. Germline CDR1 and CDR2: SNHLY and FYNNEI. CDR3 coding DNA: TGTGCCAGCAGTTTAGTGGGCAGCCCCTACGAGCAGTACTTC. Residues: CASSLVGSPYEQYF.

V and J are TRBV12-3 or TRBV12-4 and TRBJ2-7, with 9 positions matching TRBD1. The CDR3 has 15 amino acids. V shed 5 bases, J shed 3 bases, and the junction held 8 bases outside the gene matches. The CDR3 loop is CASSPTGGANYEQYF. The CDR3 coding sequence is TGTGCCAGCAGTCCTACAGGGGGCGCAAACTACGAGCAGTACTTC.

This clonotype was detected a few times. This chain connects TRBV5-5 to TRBJ2-7; weak D call: TRBD1 (6 bases). Between the trimmed V and J ends, which lost 7 bases and 2 bases, there was a span of 16 bases. CDR1 is SGHKS and CDR2 is YYEKEE in the germline V gene (reference sequence). The CDR3 sequence is 14 residues long. CDR3 nucleotides: TGTGCCAGCCGGCTACAGGGACGCCCCTACGAGCAGTACTTC. Translation: CASRLQGRPYEQYF.

This clonotype was recorded many times. V and J are TRBV6-5 and TRBJ2-1; TRBD2 agrees at 7 bases. Germline V gives CDR1 MNHEY, CDR2 SVGAGI. This CDR3 is built from 16 residues. The V and J ends lost 2 bases and 4 bases, in that order; junction bases with no gene match: 8. As DNA, the CDR3 is TGTGCCAGCAGTTACGGGGTCGTGGGAGGGTACAATGAGCAGTTCTTC. Translated: CASSYGVVGGYNEQFF.

Turning to this clonotype: A much larger clone differs from this one at a single base, so this may be a read error. This chain connects TRBV5-1 to TRBJ1-4; 8 bases map to TRBD1. The CDR3 runs to 14 residues. Per the germline V gene, CDR1 is SGHRS and CDR2 is YFSETQ. DNA for the CDR3: TGCGCCAGCAGCTTAACAGGGGGGGGAGAAAAACTGCTTTTT. Its protein product is CASSLTGGGEKLLF.

The chain is built from TRBV10-3 and TRBJ2-7; possibly TRBD2 for D (6 bases). The CDR3 runs 14 residues. Trimming took off 5 bases at V and 0 bases at J, with 11 bases between the two ends. From germline, CDR1 is ENHRY and CDR2 SYGVKD. In DNA, the CDR3 is TGTGCCATCAGTTCCCCCGGGGGCTCCTACGAGCAGTACTTC. Translating it yields CAISSPGGSYEQYF.

Worth noting for this clonotype: One end of the junction does not line up with germline, which may come from a read error. The CDR3: CAGRDSLDYGYTF. DNA of the CDR3: TGTGCCGGCAGGGACAGCCTGGACTATGGCTACACCTTC. The chain carries TRBV2 and TRBJ1-2; TRBD1 matches at 7 bases. The CDR3 sequence is 13 residues long. The germline V gene has CDR1 SNHLY and CDR2 FYNNEI. The variable domain in full, with the rest retrieved from reference TRBV2 and TRBJ1-2, is EPEVTQTPSHQVTQMGQEVILRCVPISNHLYFYWYRQILGQKVEFLVSFYNNEISEKSEIFDDQFSVERPDGSNFTLKIRSTKLEDSAMYFCAGRDSLDYGYTFGSGTRLTVV.

As regards this clonotype: Just one base apart from a much larger clone, this may be a read error. The genes are TRBV10-3 and TRBJ1-2; no reliable D call. CDR3 size: 12 residues. V lost 2 bases to trimming and J lost 8 bases, with 9 bases between them. Per the germline V gene, CDR1 is ENHRY and CDR2 is SYGVKD. CDR3 DNA sequence: TGTGCCATCAGTGAGAAGGGATCCGGCTACACCTTC. It specifies CAISEKGSGYTF.

This clonotype was seen more than once but under ten times. The J gene is TRBJ2-1, the V gene TRBV29-1, with 13 bases identical to TRBD2. V shed 7 bases, J shed 8 bases, and the junction held 5 bases outside the gene matches. The CDR3 totals 13 residues. Germline V gives CDR1 SQVTM, CDR2 ANQGSEA. The CDR3: CSGRTSGGDEQFF. The CDR3 DNA is TGCAGCGGGAGGACTAGCGGGGGCGATGAGCAGTTCTTC.

This clonotype was found many times. This chain links TRBV20-1 with TRBJ2-7; 9 positions agree with TRBD2. V was pared by 2 bases and J by 6 bases, with 11 bases of the junction left unmatched. Germline assignment: CDR1 DFQATT and CDR2 SNEGSKA (reference sequence). CDR3 length equals 15 residues. CDR3 amino acids: CSARKSVAGVGEQYF. Here the CDR3 DNA reads TGCAGTGCTAGAAAGTCGGTAGCGGGAGTCGGCGAGCAGTACTTC.